This T cell receptor beta chain originates from a study of blood T cell repertoires in COVID-19. This clone has only one observation. The CDR3 is 15 residues long. CDR1 and CDR2 (germline): MDHEN, SYDVKM. Losses at the gene ends were 7 bases for V and 5 bases for J; bases not matched to a gene: 5. Some clones are missing from TCRdb's copy, which holds only in-frame ones; the method was immunoSEQ multiplex PCR. The sample yields 200,000 to 300,000 clones, approximately 86% seen once. This sequence originates from a woman aged 18-29 years who had recovered from COVID-19. The chain joins TRBV28 to TRBJ2-1; TRBD2 agrees at 13 bases. The specimen sequenced was PBMCs or T cells enriched from blood (not recorded which). The CDR3 here is CASTHGTSGNNEQFF. CDR3 DNA sequence: TGTGCCAGCACACATGGGACTAGCGGGAACAATGAGCAGTTCTTC.